This T cell receptor (beta chain) is drawn from a study of T cells in Graves' hyperthyroidism and ophthalmopathy. Each patient was aged 18 to 65 and had newly diagnosed hyperthyroidism of under 2 months' duration. This clonotype was seen many times. Amplified TCR beta CDR3 regions came from RNA transcripts. The TCR CDR3 first-round RT-PCR relied on the HTBI primer set. TCRdb ran MiXCR on the multiplex PCR reads and lists one entry per CDR3 protein. Among some 500,000 distinct CDR3 sequences, 14% were seen once, and the ten largest hold 15% to 20%. The ends were cut back, 0 bases at V and 0 bases at J, with 7 bases in the middle. Germline V gene sequence: CDR1 SGHRS, CDR2 YFSETQ. The CDR3 sequence is 14 residues long.

This clonotype was obtained from a woman between 18 and 29 years old with Graves' hyperthyroidism. J is TRBJ2-7 and V is TRBV5-1, with D possibly TRBD1 on 5 matching bases. Sequencing was carried out using blood. The CDR3 loop is CASSLEGDSYEQYF. CDR3 in DNA: TGCGCCAGCAGCTTGGAAGGGGACTCCTACGAGCAGTACTTC.